These 9 T cell receptor beta chains originate from one sample sequenced in a study of post-analysis software for immune sequencing data. Study observations and caveats: Among roughly 5 TRBV segments more frequent in patients than controls were TRBV5-6, TRBV5-1 and TRBV20-1.

Their antigen targets remain unknown. Unique-molecular-identifier-tagged TCR beta cDNA libraries were used. MiXCR was run by TCRdb on the PCR reads, yielding one entry per CDR3 protein. The sample lists about 400,000 distinct CDR3 sequences, roughly 38% occurring once. Sequencing used blood. The receptors stem from a girl between 10 and 17 years old with multiple sclerosis.

The genes are TRBV7-2 and TRBJ1-4, with D perhaps TRBD1 (5 bases). CDR1 and CDR2 (germline): SGHTA, FQGNSA. Trimming stripped 6 bases from V and 1 base from J, with 9 bases between. The length of the CDR3 is 14 residues. The DNA of the CDR3 is TGTGCCAGCAGACGGGACCTAACTAATGAAAAACTGTTTTTT. It specifies CASRRDLTNEKLFF. The full variable domain, its missing parts supplied by reference TRBV7-2 and TRBJ1-4, is GAGVSQSPSNKVTEKGKDVELRCDPISGHTALYWYRQSLGQGLEFLIYFQGNSAPDKSGLPSDRFSAERTGGSVSTLTIQRTQQEDSAVYLCASRRDLTNEKLFFGSGTQLSVL.

This chain links TRBV29-1 with TRBJ2-7, with TRBD1 as a possible D gene (5 bases). The length of the CDR3 is 12 residues. CDR1 and CDR2 from the germline V gene are SQVTM and ANQGSEA. V gave up 7 bases and J gave up 2 bases, with 12 bases separating them. The CDR3 region is CSASDSAYEQYF. DNA of the CDR3: TGCAGCGCGTCCGACAGCGCCTACGAGCAGTACTTC.

The chain joins TRBV6-5 to TRBJ2-2; 9 bases are a match to TRBD1. The V and J ends lost 11 bases and 2 bases, in that order; junction bases with no gene match: 9. The CDR3 is 15 amino acids. Germline V gene data show CDR1 as MNHEY and CDR2 as SVGAGI. The CDR3 DNA follows: TGTGCCGTCTCTAACAGGGGGCTAAACACCGGGGAGCTGTTTTTT. This translates into CAVSNRGLNTGELFF.

The V and J genes are TRBV10-1 and TRBJ2-3; the D call may be TRBD1 or TRBD2 (5 bases each). Trimming removed 3 bases from V and 4 bases from J, with 11 bases in between. The CDR3 loop spans 14 amino acids. In germline, CDR1 is WNHNN, CDR2 SYGVQD (reference sequence). CDR3 nucleotide sequence: TGCGCCAGCAGTGACCGGGGCAGGGCAGATACGCAGTATTTT. It is translated as CASSDRGRADTQYF.

This clonotype was seen a single time. The genes are TRBV12-3 or TRBV12-4 and TRBJ2-7; 8 bases map to TRBD2. With 8 bases clipped from V and 1 base from J, the junction kept 13 bases outside the gene matches. CDR3 length: 16 amino acids. CDR3 residues: CASGGLAGGPSYEQYF. The CDR3 region has the DNA TGTGCCAGCGGCGGTTTGGCGGGGGGTCCTTCCTACGAGCAGTACTTC.

V and J are TRBV7-9 and TRBJ2-3; 7 bases agree with TRBD1. Germline lookup yields CDR1 SEHNR and CDR2 FQNEAQ (reference sequence). Unmatched junction bases numbered 4, after V lost 10 bases and J lost 0 bases. This CDR3 is 13 amino acids long. CDR3 protein: CATTTGSTDTQYF. In DNA, the CDR3 is TGTGCCACCACGACAGGGAGCACAGATACGCAGTATTTT.

This clonotype was detected only a few times. The chain carries TRBV12-3 or TRBV12-4 and TRBJ2-7; 9 positions match TRBD1. V trimming: 2 bases; J trimming: 6 bases; junction bases outside the gene matches: 5. The CDR3 extends over 14 amino acids. The CDR3 here is CASSLNRGQFEQYF. The CDR3 coding sequence is TGTGCCAGCAGTTTAAACAGGGGGCAATTCGAGCAGTACTTC.

This chain joins TRBV14 and TRBJ2-7; 8 nucleotides align to TRBD1. Germline-derived CDR1 and CDR2 are SGHDN and FVKESK. Losses at the gene ends were 2 bases for V and 1 base for J; bases not matched to a gene: 4. The CDR3 consists of 15 residues. Written as DNA, the CDR3 is TGTGCCAGCAGCCAAACCAGGGGGCTGTCCTACGAGCAGTACTTC. It codes for CASSQTRGLSYEQYF.

This clonotype was detected ten times or more. The rearrangement links TRBV7-2 to TRBJ2-7; tentative D call: TRBD1 (5 bases). Germline assignment: CDR1 SGHTA and CDR2 FQGNSA. This CDR3 contains 12 residues. Trimming pared 4 bases from V and 3 bases from J, leaving 7 bases between. The CDR3 reads CASSSTGYEQYF. The CDR3 region has the DNA TGTGCCAGCAGCTCCACAGGCTACGAGCAGTACTTC.